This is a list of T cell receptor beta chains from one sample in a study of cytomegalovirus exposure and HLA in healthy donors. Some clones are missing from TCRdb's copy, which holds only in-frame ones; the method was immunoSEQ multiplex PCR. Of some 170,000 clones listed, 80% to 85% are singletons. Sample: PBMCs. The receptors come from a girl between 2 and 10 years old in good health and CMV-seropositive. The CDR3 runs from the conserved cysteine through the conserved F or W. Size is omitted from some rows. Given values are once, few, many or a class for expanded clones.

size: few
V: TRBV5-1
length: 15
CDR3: CASSLGVGLSYGYTF

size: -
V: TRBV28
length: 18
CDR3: CASSFSLAGGYPTDTQYF

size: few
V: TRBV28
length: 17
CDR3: CASSPPGPWTVNTEAFF

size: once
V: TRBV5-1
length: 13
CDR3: CASSPTGATEAFF

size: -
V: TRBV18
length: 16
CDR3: CASSPMAGSGTGELFF

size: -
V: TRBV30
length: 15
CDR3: CAWNPGLAGYNEQFF

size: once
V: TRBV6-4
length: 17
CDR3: CASSEARLPRQTDTQYF

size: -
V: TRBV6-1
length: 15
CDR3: CASSEATSGSTEQFF

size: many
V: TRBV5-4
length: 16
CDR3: CASSLPWTGGIGELFF

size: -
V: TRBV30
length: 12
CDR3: CAWSPGGGTQHF

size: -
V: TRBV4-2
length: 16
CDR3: CASSWGSSSSYNEQFF

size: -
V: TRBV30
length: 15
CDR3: CAWSKVTESYNEQFF

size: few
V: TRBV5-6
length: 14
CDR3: CASSLVAVEEKLFF

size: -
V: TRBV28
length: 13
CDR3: CAYRSGNTGELFF

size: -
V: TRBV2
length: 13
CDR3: CASAPVRYETQYF

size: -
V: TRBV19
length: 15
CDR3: CASSIAGGGSYEQYF

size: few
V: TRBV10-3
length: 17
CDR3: CAISFRDRDSLNYGYTF

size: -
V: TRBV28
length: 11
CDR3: CASTMQREQFF

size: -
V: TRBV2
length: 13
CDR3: CASRQGSNQPQHF

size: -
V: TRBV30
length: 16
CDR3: CAWSVQLAGGTGELFF

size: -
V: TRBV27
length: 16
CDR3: CASSLRGWRVKETQYF

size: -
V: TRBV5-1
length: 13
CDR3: CAAGGDLTGELFF

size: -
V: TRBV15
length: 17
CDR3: CATSRKTGSLYNYGYTF

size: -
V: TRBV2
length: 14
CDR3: CASTARSSYNEQFF

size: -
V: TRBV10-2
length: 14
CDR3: CASSEGGTRQPQHF

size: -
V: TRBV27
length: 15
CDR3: CASSLTGASGNTIYF

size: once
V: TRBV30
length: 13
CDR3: CAWSVSGYNEQFF

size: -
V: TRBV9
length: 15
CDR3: CASSARDRVYTEAFF

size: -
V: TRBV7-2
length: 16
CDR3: CASSLARAGVADTQYF

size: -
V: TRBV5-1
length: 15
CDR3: CASSFWTGLNTEAFF

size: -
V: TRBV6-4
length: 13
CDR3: CASSNGQKSEAFF

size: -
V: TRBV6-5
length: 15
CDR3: CASSYSPGGEDGYTF

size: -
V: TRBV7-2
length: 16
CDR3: CASIHPLEGAGETQYF

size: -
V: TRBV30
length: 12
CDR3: CAWSRGGTEAFF

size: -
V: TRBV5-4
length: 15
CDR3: CASSLGYRGDNEQFF

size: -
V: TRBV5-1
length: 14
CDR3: CASSPAGQPYEQYF

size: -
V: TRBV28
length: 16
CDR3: CASSDALVLVPSEQYF

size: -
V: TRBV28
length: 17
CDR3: CASSYPSTGAPNQPQHF

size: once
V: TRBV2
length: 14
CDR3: CASSVLDRGYEQYF

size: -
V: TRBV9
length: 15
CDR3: CASSVGAGIYNEQFF

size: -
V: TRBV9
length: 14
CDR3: CASSEGQGGEKLFF

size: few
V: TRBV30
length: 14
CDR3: CAWQREGDTGELFF

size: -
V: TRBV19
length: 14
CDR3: CASSTFPGQGTQYF

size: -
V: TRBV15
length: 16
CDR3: CATSRRERSKKDEQYF

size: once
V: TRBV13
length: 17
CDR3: CASSLEQGEAGANVLTF

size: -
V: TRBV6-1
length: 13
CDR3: CASSGGGFTEAFF

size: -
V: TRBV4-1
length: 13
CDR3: CASSQASSYEQYF

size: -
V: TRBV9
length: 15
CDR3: CASSLTPGNPGELFF

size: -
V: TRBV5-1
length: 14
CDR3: CASSQTSTTDTQYF

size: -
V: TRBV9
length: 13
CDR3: CASSVDYRYGYTF

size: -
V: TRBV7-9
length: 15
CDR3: CASSTQLAVQETQYF